A single sample is the source of the 5 T cell receptor beta chains below, sequenced in a study of T cell clonality in common variable immunodeficiency. Study findings and constraints: In common variable immunodeficiency, TCR beta chains reportedly carried fewer deletions and N-nucleotide insertions.

The antigens of these receptors remain unknown. Clones were sequenced by immunoSEQ multiplex PCR, and TCRdb holds only the in-frame ones, with some missing. The repertoire yields tens of thousands of clones, none seen only once; the top ten contain about 6.1%. The sequenced sample was peripheral blood mononuclear cells. The origin of the receptors is a human donor with common variable immunodeficiency.

This clone was seen at least ten times. The CDR3 end lies 3 residues beyond the end of the read and is filled in from the germline J gene. The chain recombines TRBV19 with TRBJ1-5, with TRBD1 identical over 8 bases. Trimming at V came to 6 bases and at J to 0 bases, leaving 1 base not matched to a gene. The CDR3 loop spans 14 amino acids. Germline V lookup: CDR1 LNHDA, CDR2 SQIVND (reference sequence). CDR3 amino acids: CASRGTGSNQPQHF. Partial CDR3 DNA: TGTGCCAGTAGGGGGACAGGTAGCAATCAGCCC.

This clone was observed a handful of times. The CDR3 extends 3 residues past the end of the read, so its final part is completed from the germline J gene. This rearrangement joins TRBV5-1 to TRBJ2-7, with TRBD1 matching 7 bases. The germline V gene has CDR1 SGHRS and CDR2 YFSETQ. The ends lost 0 bases at V and 3 bases at J; junction bases unmatched: 3. The CDR3 consists of 14 residues. Partial CDR3 DNA: TGCGCCAGCAGCTTGGACAGGGGAAACTACGAG. Residues: CASSLDRGNYE. The CDR3 as a whole reads CASSLDRGNYEQYF.

A few counts support this clone. The read halts 3 residues ahead of the CDR3 end, with the missing end drawn from the germline J gene. The genes are TRBV2 and TRBJ2-5, with 8 positions matching TRBD1. With V trimmed by 8 bases and J by 1 base, 9 bases remained unmatched. The CDR3 is 15 residues long. Germline loops: CDR1 SNHLY, CDR2 FYNNEI. The CDR3 sequence is CASRGQGSGQETQYF. CDR3 DNA (partial): TGTGCCAGCCGAGGACAGGGTTCCGGCCAAGAGACC.

This clone has more than one count but fewer than ten. The DNA ends 3 residues before the CDR3 does, and the rest of the CDR3 is filled in from the germline J gene. This chain links TRBV13 with TRBJ1-2; TRBD1 aligns across 7 bases. Germline V lookup: CDR1 PRHDT, CDR2 FYEKMQ (reference sequence). V was clipped by 4 bases and J by 6 bases; unmatched bases: 14. The CDR3 consists of 16 residues. The covered CDR3 bases are TGTGCCAGCAGCTCCCCGGGGACAGAGCGGGAGGATGGC. Its translation is CASSSPGTEREDG. The complete CDR3 sequence is CASSSPGTEREDGYTF.

This clone has at least ten counts. The read finishes 3 residues shy of the CDR3 end, and the germline J gene is used to complete it. The chain employs TRBV5-1 and TRBJ2-3; D perhaps matches TRBD2 (6 bases). Germline V gene sequence: CDR1 SGHRS, CDR2 YFSETQ. This CDR3 contains 15 residues. V lost 3 bases to trimming and J lost 1 base, with 12 bases between them. This chain's CDR3 is CASSSPTSGTDTQYF. Partial CDR3 DNA: TGCGCCAGCAGCTCCCCGACTAGTGGCACAGATACG. Filled out from reference TRBV5-1 and TRBJ2-3, the complete variable domain reads KAGVTQTPRYLIKTRGQQVTLSCSPISGHRSVSWYQQTPGQGLQFLFEYFSETQRNKGNFPGRFSGRQFSNSRSEMNVSTLELGDSALYLCASSSPTSGTDTQYFGPGTRLTVL.